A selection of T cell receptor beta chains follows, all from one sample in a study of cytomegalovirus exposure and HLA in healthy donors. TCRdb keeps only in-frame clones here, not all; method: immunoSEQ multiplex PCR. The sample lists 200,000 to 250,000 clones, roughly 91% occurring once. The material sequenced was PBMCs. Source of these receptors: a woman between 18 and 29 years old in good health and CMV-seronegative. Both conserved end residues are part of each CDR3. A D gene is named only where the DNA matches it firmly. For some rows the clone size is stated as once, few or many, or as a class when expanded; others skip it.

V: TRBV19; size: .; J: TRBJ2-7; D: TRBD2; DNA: TGTGCCAGTAGTACCACTAGCGCCCCGTCCCACGAGCAGTACTTC; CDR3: CASSTTSAPSHEQYF
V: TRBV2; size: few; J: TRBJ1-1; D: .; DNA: TGTGCCAGCGCCTACGGACCGCTCGAGGGCACTGAAGCTTTCTTT; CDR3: CASAYGPLEGTEAFF
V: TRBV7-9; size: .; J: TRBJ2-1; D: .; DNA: TGTGCCAGCAGCTTAGCTGGGGCGTTCTACAATGAGCAGTTCTTC; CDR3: CASSLAGAFYNEQFF
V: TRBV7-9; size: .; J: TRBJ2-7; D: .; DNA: TGTGCCAGCAGCTTAAGGACAGTAGTAAACTCCTACGAGCAGTACTTC; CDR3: CASSLRTVVNSYEQYF
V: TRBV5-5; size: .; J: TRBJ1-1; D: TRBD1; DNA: TGTGCCAGCAGCCCACCCAGACAGGGCCAGCATAAAAACACTGAAGCTTTCTTT; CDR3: CASSPPRQGQHKNTEAFF
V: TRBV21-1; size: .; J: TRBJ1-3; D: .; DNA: TGTGCCAGCAGCAAAGAAGGACGGGGCTCTGGAAACACCATATATTTT; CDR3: CASSKEGRGSGNTIYF
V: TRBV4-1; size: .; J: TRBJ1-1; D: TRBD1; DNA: TGCGCCAGCAGCCAATCTCGGACAGGGGGCACTGAAGCTTTCTTT; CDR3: CASSQSRTGGTEAFF
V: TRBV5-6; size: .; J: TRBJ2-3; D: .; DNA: TGTGCCAGCAGCTTGGTAGGGGGAGGGCGCGGCTCAGATACGCAGTATTTT; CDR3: CASSLVGGGRGSDTQYF
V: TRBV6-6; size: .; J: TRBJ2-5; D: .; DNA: TGTGCCAGCAGTCGGACTGTTCGGGAGACCCAGTACTTC; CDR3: CASSRTVRETQYF
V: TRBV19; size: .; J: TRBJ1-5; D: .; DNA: TGTGCCAGTAGTATAGGGGCAGGGGATGGCAATCAGCCCCAGCATTTT; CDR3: CASSIGAGDGNQPQHF
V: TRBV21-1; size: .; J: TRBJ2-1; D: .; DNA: TGTGCCAGCAGCTCACGGGAGGGACTAGCGGGATTGCACTCCTACAATGAGCAGTTCTTC; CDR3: CASSSREGLAGLHSYNEQFF
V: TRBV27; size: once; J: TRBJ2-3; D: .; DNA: TGTGCCAGCAGTTCCCCGACTATATACACAGATACGCAGTATTTT; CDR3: CASSSPTIYTDTQYF
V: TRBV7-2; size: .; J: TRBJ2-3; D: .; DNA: TGTGCCAGCAGCTTCGGGACAACTAGCACAGATACGCAGTATTTT; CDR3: CASSFGTTSTDTQYF
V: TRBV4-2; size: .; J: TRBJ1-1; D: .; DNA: TGTGCCAGCAGCCAAGGGTATGGGGCGAACACTGAAGCTTTCTTT; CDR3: CASSQGYGANTEAFF
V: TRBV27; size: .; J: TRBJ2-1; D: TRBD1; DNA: TGTGCCAGCAGCCTAAGAAGGACAGGGGGTTACAATGAGCAGTTCTTC; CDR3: CASSLRRTGGYNEQFF
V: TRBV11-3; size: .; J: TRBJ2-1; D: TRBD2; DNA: TGTGCCAGCAGCTTTGGAAGCGGACTAGCGGGAACCGGTGAGCAGTTCTTC; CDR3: CASSFGSGLAGTGEQFF
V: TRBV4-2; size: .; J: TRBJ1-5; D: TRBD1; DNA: TGTGCCAGCAGCCTTTCAGACAGGGGAAGCAATCAGCCCCAGCATTTT; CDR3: CASSLSDRGSNQPQHF
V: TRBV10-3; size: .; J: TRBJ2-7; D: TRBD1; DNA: TGTGCCATCAGCAAGGACAGGGGAGATTTGTACGAGCAGTACTTC; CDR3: CAISKDRGDLYEQYF
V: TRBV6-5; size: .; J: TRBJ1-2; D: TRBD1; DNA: TGTGCCAGCAGGACGGACAGGGAAAACTATGGCTACACCTTC; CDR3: CASRTDRENYGYTF
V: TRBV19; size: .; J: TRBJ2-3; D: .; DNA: TGTGCCAGTAGTATCCCAACCGGGTTTGGGACGCAGTATTTT; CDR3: CASSIPTGFGTQYF
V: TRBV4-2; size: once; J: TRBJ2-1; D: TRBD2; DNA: TGTGCCAGCAGCCAAGACTTTAGCGGGAGTCGGAATGAGCAGTTCTTC; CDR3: CASSQDFSGSRNEQFF
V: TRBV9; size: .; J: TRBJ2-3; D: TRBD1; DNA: TGTGCCAGCAGCGTCGGACAGGGGGGCCCAGATACGCAGTATTTT; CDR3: CASSVGQGGPDTQYF
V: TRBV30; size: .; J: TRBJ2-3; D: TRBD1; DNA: TGTGCCTGGAGTGTACCTACCACTATACCGGGACAGTTGTATACAGATACGCAGTATTTT; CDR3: CAWSVPTTIPGQLYTDTQYF